Below, 6 T cell receptor beta chains from the same sample are listed, as sequenced in a study of identical twins (dated by TCRdb to 2016 to 2018). The receptor library was made with 5' RACE. The run used an Illumina HiSeq 2000. Using fastp trimming at Q25 and MiXCR clonotype assembly, TCRdb reanalyzed the public sequencing data and kept in-frame beta chains. Rows are unified per CDR3 protein, each entry keeping the most common DNA and genes. This sample lists some 270,000 distinct CDR3 sequences; approximately 8.3% were detected once. The top ten clones comprise 3% to 3.5% of the sample. The same sample was also studied in work on yellow fever vaccine responses in identical twins.

The sequencing input was CD8+ T cells sorted from blood. These receptors were taken from a woman between 18 and 29 years old in good health.

This chain joins TRBV28 and TRBJ2-7, with 9 bases that match TRBD1. This CDR3 comprises 15 residues. Trimming removed 4 bases from V and 3 bases from J; junction bases left unmatched: 7. Germline CDR1 and CDR2: MDHEN and SYDVKM. The CDR3 nucleotides are TGTGCCAGCAGTTCTGATGGGACAGGGATCTACGAGCAGTACTTC. It translates to CASSSDGTGIYEQYF.

Many counts were recorded for this clonotype. This chain joins TRBV5-1 and TRBJ1-1; tentative D call: TRBD1 (5 bases). The CDR3 is 14 amino acids. The germline V gene encodes CDR1 SGHRS and CDR2 YFSETQ. The V and J ends lost 0 bases and 5 bases respectively, with 11 bases between them. The CDR3, as DNA: TGCGCCAGCAGCTTGGGGGGGGGAATGACTGAAGCTTTCTTT. This gives the protein CASSLGGGMTEAFF.

The table lists this clonotype with a few counts. The chain recombines TRBV4-2 with TRBJ2-7; unclear D gene. CDR1 LGHNA and CDR2 YNFKEQ come from the germline V gene. Trimming took off 5 bases at V and 5 bases at J, with 19 bases between the two ends. The CDR3 spans 15 residues. The CDR3 loop is CASSKTYNIADEQYF. The CDR3 DNA reads TGTGCCAGCAGCAAAACCTACAATATTGCTGACGAGCAGTACTTC.

This clonotype was picked up many times. The genes are TRBV5-1 and TRBJ2-1; D might be TRBD1 or TRBD2, each matching 5 bases. Germline loops: CDR1 SGHRS, CDR2 YFSETQ. The CDR3 spans 11 residues. The V and J ends lost 9 bases and 5 bases respectively, with 9 bases between them. CDR3 nucleotide sequence: TGCGCCACCGGGACGAACAATGAGCAGTTCTTC. Its protein is CATGTNNEQFF.

This chain joins TRBV6-6 and TRBJ1-2; 8 positions agree with TRBD1. J gave up 8 bases and V 11 bases, and 13 bases lay outside the gene matches. The CDR3 is 13 residues long. Germline V CDR1 and CDR2: MNHNY, SVGAGI (reference sequence). The CDR3 here is CAAHETGENGYTF. The CDR3 region has the DNA TGTGCCGCCCATGAGACAGGGGAGAACGGCTACACCTTC.

In this sample, this clonotype turned up a few times. The chain couples TRBV15 to TRBJ1-2; unclear D gene. V lost 0 bases to trimming and J lost 8 bases, with 10 bases between them. Germline V lookup: CDR1 LNHNV, CDR2 YYDKDF (reference sequence). This CDR3 is built from 13 residues. The CDR3 bases are TGTGCCACCAGCAGAGATAAGGTTCCGGGCTACACCTTC. Translation gives CATSRDKVPGYTF.